Following are 28 T cell receptor beta chains from one sample sequenced in a study of blood T cells in healthy people across ages. With a J-beta primer mix and a sample-barcoded 5' primer, a second PCR ran about 7 to 11 cycles. TCRdb re-called the 5' RACE reads through MiXCR, storing one row per CDR3 protein. In the table there are some 900,000 distinct CDR3 sequences, more than 25% of which are singletons. Sequencing was performed on blood. All receptors come from a woman of 80 years or more in good health.

This chain uses TRBV14 with TRBJ1-1; D uncertain. Germline CDR1 is SGHDN and CDR2 is FVKESK. The CDR3 consists of 14 residues. V lost 0 bases and J 1 base, leaving 6 bases between the germline ends. CDR3 sequence reads: CASSQEVANTEAFF. The CDR3 DNA reads TGTGCCAGCAGCCAAGAGGTTGCGAACACTGAAGCTTTCTTT. The complete variable domain, with remaining parts taken from reference TRBV14 and TRBJ1-1, reads EAGVTQFPSHSVIEKGQTVTLRCDPISGHDNLYWYRRVMGKEIKFLLHFVKESKQDESGMPNNRFLAERTGGTYSTLKVQPAELEDSGVYFCASSQEVANTEAFFGQGTRLTVV.

The sample holds many counts of this clonotype. V usage is TRBV6-5 and J usage is TRBJ1-2, with TRBD1 identical over 8 bases. The V gene end was trimmed by 6 bases and the J gene end by 4 bases; junction bases not matched to a gene: 4. This CDR3 is built from 13 residues. CDR1 and CDR2 (germline): MNHEY, SVGAGI. The CDR3, as DNA: TGTGCCAGCAGGTTTGACAGGGGCTATGGCTACACCTTC. Translating gives CASRFDRGYGYTF.

On this clonotype: This may be a read error, as it is one base from a much larger clone. This sequence joins TRBV7-2 and TRBJ2-1, with 16 bases aligning to TRBD2. The CDR3 sequence is 16 residues long. CDR1 and CDR2 (germline): SGHTA, FQGNSA. CDR3: CASSPGLAGGRNERFF. CDR3 coding DNA: TGTGCCAGCAGCCCGGGACTAGCGGGGGGGCGAAATGAGCGGTTCTTC.

The CDR3 sequence: CAWSVTRTSGGTDTQYF. CDR3 DNA: TGTGCCTGGAGTGTAACCCGGACTAGCGGAGGCACAGATACGCAGTATTTT. The chain joins TRBV30 to TRBJ2-3; TRBD2 agrees at 10 bases. The CDR3 sequence is 17 residues long. Per germline, CDR1 GTSNPN and CDR2 SVGIG (reference sequence). The trim removed 0 bases at V and 1 base at J, leaving 7 bases unmatched.

This clonotype has a handful of counts. The V gene is TRBV20-1, the J gene TRBJ2-6, with D unresolved. Germline CDR1 DFQATT, CDR2 SNEGSKA (reference sequence). The CDR3 length is 15 residues. V dropped 0 bases and J dropped 1 base, with 7 bases sitting between them. The CDR3 protein is CSARDSWSGANVLTF. CDR3 coding DNA: TGCAGTGCTAGAGATTCGTGGTCTGGGGCCAACGTCCTGACTTTC.

The chain carries TRBV5-1 and TRBJ2-3; 7 bases match TRBD1. Trimming cost V 5 bases and J 0 bases; bases outside gene matches: 9. This CDR3 has 16 amino acids. Germline V gene data show CDR1 as SGHRS and CDR2 as YFSETQ. The CDR3 region is CASRSGTDESTDTQYF. The CDR3 bases are TGCGCCAGCAGGTCTGGGACAGACGAAAGCACAGATACGCAGTATTTT. The whole variable domain, remainder taken from reference TRBV5-1 and TRBJ2-3, is KAGVTQTPRYLIKTRGQQVTLSCSPISGHRSVSWYQQTPGQGLQFLFEYFSETQRNKGNFPGRFSGRQFSNSRSEMNVSTLELGDSALYLCASRSGTDESTDTQYFGPGTRLTVL.

This clonotype was recorded many times. This chain connects TRBV5-1 to TRBJ1-4; D is ambiguous. V was shortened by 0 bases and J by 6 bases, with 0 bases between the two germline ends. CDR1 is SGHRS, CDR2 YFSETQ, per germline. The CDR3 length is 11 residues. The CDR3: CASSLDEKLFF. The CDR3 nucleotides are TGCGCCAGCAGCTTGGATGAAAAACTGTTTTTT.

This clonotype was seen at least ten times. This chain joins TRBV12-3 or TRBV12-4 and TRBJ2-3, with 8 bases matching TRBD2. This CDR3 is 18 amino acids long. J gave up 2 bases and V 3 bases, and 13 bases lay outside the gene matches. Here the CDR3 reads CASSFFGGGGGNTDTQYF. The DNA of the CDR3 is TGTGCCAGCAGTTTTTTCGGCGGGGGCGGGGGGAACACAGATACGCAGTATTTT.

The gene calls are TRBV12-3 or TRBV12-4 and TRBJ1-1, with 9 bases aligning to TRBD1. Trimming removed 5 bases from V and 9 bases from J; junction bases left unmatched: 4. The CDR3 consists of 12 residues. The chain's CDR3 is CASSTGQGKAFF. The CDR3 DNA follows: TGTGCCAGCAGTACCGGACAGGGGAAAGCTTTCTTT.

This clonotype was recorded at least ten times. The V call is TRBV12-3 or TRBV12-4, the J call TRBJ1-6; D is unclear. The CDR3 length is 12 residues. Trimming removed 2 bases at V and 7 bases at J, with 3 bases between. The CDR3 nucleotides read TGTGCCAGCAGTTTAAAGAATTCACCCCTCCACTTT. Translating gives CASSLKNSPLHF.

With regard to this clonotype: As the CDR3 is not closed by the conserved phenylalanine or tryptophan, this likely results from a read error. The chain carries TRBV10-3 and TRBJ2-7; 12 bases agree with TRBD2. CDR1 is ENHRY, CDR2 SYGVKD, per germline. V shed 10 bases, J shed 6 bases, and the junction held 10 bases outside the gene matches. This CDR3 is built from 14 residues. CDR3 DNA: TGTGCCAGCACTAGCGGGGGGCTTACCTGCGAGCAGTACTCC. Protein sequence: CASTSGGLTCEQYS.

This clonotype was found a few times. The rearrangement links TRBV20-1 to TRBJ1-5, with TRBD1 as a possible D gene (5 bases). There are 12 residues in the CDR3. Per the germline V gene, CDR1 is DFQATT and CDR2 is SNEGSKA (reference sequence). V was clipped by 2 bases and J by 11 bases, with 13 bases between them. CDR3 nucleotide sequence: TGCAGTGCTAGAACGGGGGGAGAGACCCAGCATTTT. Translated: CSARTGGETQHF.

The gene calls are TRBV27 and TRBJ1-4, with 7 bases aligning to TRBD1. The V gene end was trimmed by 6 bases and the J gene end by 7 bases; junction bases not matched to a gene: 5. The CDR3 consists of 13 residues. Germline V gene data show CDR1 as MNHEY and CDR2 as SMNVEV (reference sequence). The chain's CDR3 is CASRDRWGEKLFF. CDR3 DNA sequence: TGTGCCAGCAGGGACAGGTGGGGTGAAAAACTGTTTTTT.

This clonotype occurred many times. The chain joins TRBV5-5 to TRBJ2-3; D gene unclear. V lost 3 bases, J lost 5 bases, and 19 bases lay in between. CDR1 and CDR2 (germline): SGHKS, YYEKEE (reference sequence). This CDR3 region has 16 residues. CDR3 region: CASSSGPRAPGDTQYF. In nucleotides, the CDR3 is TGTGCCAGCAGCTCGGGTCCCCGGGCCCCCGGAGATACGCAGTATTTT.

The V and J genes are TRBV7-9 and TRBJ1-6; 9 bases line up with TRBD1. J gave up 0 bases and V 5 bases, and 5 bases lay outside the gene matches. CDR1 is SEHNR, CDR2 FQNEAQ, per germline (reference sequence). The CDR3 runs 17 residues. The CDR3 sequence: CASSQGTGSSYNSPLHF. The CDR3, as DNA: TGTGCCAGCAGCCAAGGGACAGGGAGCTCCTATAATTCACCCCTCCACTTT.

This clonotype was detected a few times. A much bigger clone sits one base away, suggesting this may be a read error. The V call is TRBV6-5, the J call TRBJ2-7; 15 bases map to TRBD2. With V trimmed by 3 bases and J by 7 bases, 10 bases remained unmatched. This CDR3 comprises 17 residues. CDR1 and CDR2 (germline): MNHEY, SVGAGI. CDR3: CASSYIMGTSGGNEQYF. CDR3 DNA sequence: TGTGCCAGCAGTTATATCATGGGGACTAGCGGGGGGAATGAGCAGTACTTC.

This chain uses TRBV12-3 or TRBV12-4 with TRBJ2-2; 7 bases are a match to TRBD1. The V segment lost 4 bases and the J segment 4 bases; nucleotides outside the gene matches: 9. The CDR3 covers 16 residues. The CDR3 is CASSSISGQITGELFF. As DNA, the CDR3 is TGTGCCAGCAGTTCAATCTCGGGACAGATCACCGGGGAGCTGTTTTTT.

There are a few counts of this clonotype. A far larger clone lies a single base away; this is likely a read error. The V and J genes are TRBV7-9 and TRBJ2-1; no reliable D call. The CDR3 covers 11 residues. Germline lookup yields CDR1 SEHNR and CDR2 FQNEAQ (reference sequence). The CDR3 sequence is CASRGYNERFF. DNA of the CDR3: TGTGCCAGCAGGGGTTATAATGAGCGGTTCTTC.

This chain joins TRBV28 and TRBJ2-3; the match to TRBD2 covers 16 bases. The CDR3 extends over 16 amino acids. The germline V gene encodes CDR1 MDHEN and CDR2 SYDVKM. The trim removed 6 bases at V and 4 bases at J, leaving 4 bases unmatched. CDR3 nucleotides: TGTGCCAGCAGCGGGACTAGCGGGAGGGTGGCAGATACGCAGTATTTT. Encoded protein: CASSGTSGRVADTQYF.

This clonotype was seen many times. This chain links TRBV9 with TRBJ2-7, with a weak D call TRBD2 (6 bases). Germline V CDR1 and CDR2: SGDLS, YYNGEE. V gave up 4 bases and J gave up 6 bases, with 8 bases separating them. The CDR3 runs to 11 residues. CDR3 residues: CASSNGGEQYF. The CDR3 nucleotides are TGTGCCAGCAGCAACGGGGGCGAGCAGTACTTC.

This clonotype was counted at least ten times. V gene TRBV4-2 combines with J gene TRBJ2-4; 7 bases are a match to TRBD2. Per the germline V gene, CDR1 is LGHNA and CDR2 is YNFKEQ. The CDR3 is made up of 17 amino acids. Losses at the gene ends were 0 bases for V and 0 bases for J; bases not matched to a gene: 5. The CDR3 sequence is CASSQDSAGVAKNIQYF. As DNA, the CDR3 is TGTGCCAGCAGCCAAGATTCCGCGGGGGTAGCCAAAAACATTCAGTACTTC.

This clonotype showed up many times. This chain uses TRBV5-1 with TRBJ2-6; D is tentatively TRBD1 or TRBD2 (6 bases each). The CDR3 extends over 17 amino acids. V was shortened by 0 bases and J by 0 bases, with 10 bases between the two germline ends. Germline V CDR1 and CDR2: SGHRS, YFSETQ. In nucleotides, the CDR3 is TGCGCCAGCAGCTTGGCCGGGGGCGTCTCTGGGGCCAACGTCCTGACTTTC. It yields the protein CASSLAGGVSGANVLTF.

With respect to this clonotype: This may arise from a read error, as a much more abundant clone is one base away. This chain links TRBV5-5 with TRBJ2-6, with a tentative D call TRBD1 (5 bases). The CDR3 runs to 15 residues. The germline gives CDR1 SGHKS, CDR2 YYEKEE (reference sequence). The CDR3 is CASSLQINGANVRTF. In nucleotides, the CDR3 is TGTGCCAGCAGCTTACAGATTAATGGGGCCAACGTCCGGACTTTC.

The count of this clonotype is one. This clone may be a read error of a much larger clone one base away. The gene calls are TRBV20-1 and TRBJ1-5; maybe TRBD1 (6 bases). Germline assignment: CDR1 DFQATT and CDR2 SNEGSKA (reference sequence). The CDR3 runs to 16 residues. The chain's CDR3 is CCARDGGGPGNQPQHF. The CDR3, as DNA: TGCTGTGCTAGAGATGGGGGGGGCCCGGGCAATCAGCCCCAGCATTTT.

This clonotype was seen ten or more times. The chain has TRBV11-2 and TRBJ2-1; 9 bases align to TRBD2. J gave up 1 base and V 3 bases, and 10 bases lay outside the gene matches. CDR1 SGHAT and CDR2 FQNNGV come from the germline V gene. CDR3 length equals 18 residues. In nucleotides, the CDR3 is TGTGCCAGCAGCTTCTCACTGGACAGCGGGGGGTCCTACAATGAGCAGTTCTTC. Protein product: CASSFSLDSGGSYNEQFF. Using reference TRBV11-2 and TRBJ2-1 for the parts outside the CDR3, the full variable domain is EAGVAQSPRYKIIEKRQSVAFWCNPISGHATLYWYQQILGQGPKLLIQFQNNGVVDDSQLPKDRFSAERLKGVDSTLKIQPAKLEDSAVYLCASSFSLDSGGSYNEQFFGPGTRLTVL.

This clonotype was counted many times. This rearrangement joins TRBV7-2 to TRBJ2-5; 7 bases are a match to TRBD1. J gave up 2 bases and V 5 bases, and 2 bases lay outside the gene matches. The germline CDR1 and CDR2 sequences are SGHTA and FQGNSA. This CDR3 has 13 residues. This CDR3 reads CASSRGQQETQYF. The CDR3 bases are TGTGCCAGCAGCCGGGGACAGCAAGAGACCCAGTACTTC. Using reference TRBV7-2 and TRBJ2-5 for the parts outside the CDR3, the full variable domain is GAGVSQSPSNKVTEKGKDVELRCDPISGHTALYWYRQSLGQGLEFLIYFQGNSAPDKSGLPSDRFSAERTGGSVSTLTIQRTQQEDSAVYLCASSRGQQETQYFGPGTRLLVL.

This clonotype was detected a few times. This sequence joins TRBV20-1 and TRBJ1-2; a weak D match, TRBD1 (5 bases). Trimming removed 3 bases at V and 5 bases at J, with 16 bases between. Germline assignment: CDR1 DFQATT and CDR2 SNEGSKA (reference sequence). This CDR3 comprises 14 residues. The CDR3 DNA reads as TGCAGTGCTAGTTTGAAGGGGCCGGGTTATGGCTACACCTTC. Translating gives CSASLKGPGYGYTF.

This clonotype was recorded at least ten times. The V call is TRBV18, the J call TRBJ2-3; TRBD2 aligns across 14 bases. Germline values: CDR1 KGHSH, CDR2 LQKENI. Trimming at V came to 3 bases and at J to 3 bases, leaving 5 bases not matched to a gene. This CDR3 spans 17 amino acids. CDR3 nucleotides: TGTGCCAGCTCACCCCGTCGGACTAGCGGGGGGACAGATACGCAGTATTTT. The encoded protein is CASSPRRTSGGTDTQYF.